This TCR beta chain derives from a study of cytomegalovirus exposure and HLA in healthy donors. On this clone itself: Antigen unknown.

Healthy donors of bone marrow made up the group. Amplification used 60 Vbeta primers and 13 Jbeta primers. The data were produced by immunoSEQ multiplex PCR, yet TCRdb's version contains in-frame clones alone and is incomplete. This table holds 150,000 to 200,000 clones, approximately 85% found once. The CDR3 is 13 residues long. Germline V gene lookup returns CDR1 MNHEY and CDR2 SMNVEV (reference sequence). The V end was cut by 5 bases, the J end by 7 bases, with 14 bases between. General study points: Researchers reported in a later analysis that a missense DCLRE1C variant was tied to TCR beta V- and J-gene trimming. A later examination showed that TCR association rates differed by HLA locus, with DRB1 most and HLA-C fewest.

This chain uses TRBV27 with TRBJ1-2, with D maybe TRBD1 (6 bases). The specimen was PBMCs. The clonotype comes from a young man in good health and CMV-seropositive. The CDR3 DNA follows: TGTGCCAGCAGTGTACAGGGTGTTGGTGGCTACACCTTC. It yields the protein CASSVQGVGGYTF.